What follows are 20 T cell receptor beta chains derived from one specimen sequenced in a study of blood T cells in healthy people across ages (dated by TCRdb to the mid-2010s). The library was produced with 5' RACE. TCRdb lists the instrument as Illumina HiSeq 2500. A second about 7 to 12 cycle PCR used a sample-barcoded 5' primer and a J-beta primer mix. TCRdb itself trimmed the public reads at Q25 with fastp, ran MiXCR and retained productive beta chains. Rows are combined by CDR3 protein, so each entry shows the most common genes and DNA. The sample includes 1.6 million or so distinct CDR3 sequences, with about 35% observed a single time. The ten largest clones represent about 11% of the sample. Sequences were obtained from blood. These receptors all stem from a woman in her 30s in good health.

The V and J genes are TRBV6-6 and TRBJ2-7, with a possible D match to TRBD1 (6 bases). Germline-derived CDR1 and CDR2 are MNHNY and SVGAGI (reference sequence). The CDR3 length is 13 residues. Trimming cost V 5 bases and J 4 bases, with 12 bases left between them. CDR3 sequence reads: CASSRDNEYEQYF. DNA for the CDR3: TGTGCCAGCAGTCGGGACAACGAGTACGAGCAGTACTTC.

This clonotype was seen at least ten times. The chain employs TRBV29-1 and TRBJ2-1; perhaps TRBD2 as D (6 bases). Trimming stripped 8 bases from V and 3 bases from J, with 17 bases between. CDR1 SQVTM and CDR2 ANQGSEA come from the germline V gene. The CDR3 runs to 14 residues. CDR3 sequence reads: CSLVLRDHYNEQFF. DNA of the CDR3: TGCAGCCTTGTTTTGCGGGACCACTACAATGAGCAGTTCTTC.

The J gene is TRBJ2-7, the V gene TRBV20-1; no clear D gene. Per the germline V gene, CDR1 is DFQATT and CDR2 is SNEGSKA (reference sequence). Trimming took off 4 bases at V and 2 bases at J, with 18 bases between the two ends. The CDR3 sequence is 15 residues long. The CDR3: CSANRMSSDPYEQYF. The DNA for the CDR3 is TGCAGTGCTAATCGCATGTCCAGCGACCCCTACGAGCAGTACTTC.

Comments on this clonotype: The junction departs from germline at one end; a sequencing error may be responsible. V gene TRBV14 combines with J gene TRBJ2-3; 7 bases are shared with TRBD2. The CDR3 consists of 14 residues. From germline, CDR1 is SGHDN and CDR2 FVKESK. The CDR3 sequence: CASNQGDYTDTQYF. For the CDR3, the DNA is TGTGCCAGCAACCAAGGGGACTACACAGATACGCAGTATTTT.

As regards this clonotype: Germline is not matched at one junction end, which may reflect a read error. Written as DNA, the CDR3 is TGTGCCATCAGCCCGGGGACAGGGGACAATGAGCAGGTCTTC. It encodes CAISPGTGDNEQVF. This chain links TRBV10-3 with TRBJ2-1; 10 bases are a match to TRBD1. This CDR3 is 14 amino acids long. From germline, CDR1 is ENHRY and CDR2 SYGVKD.

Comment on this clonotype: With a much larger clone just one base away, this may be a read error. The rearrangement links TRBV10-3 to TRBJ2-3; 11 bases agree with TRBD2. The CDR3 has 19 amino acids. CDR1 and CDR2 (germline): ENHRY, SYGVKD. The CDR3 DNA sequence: TGTACCATCAGTGAGCGTATAGCGGGAGGGCCTCGGGGCACAGATACGCAGTATTTT. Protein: CTISERIAGGPRGTDTQYF.

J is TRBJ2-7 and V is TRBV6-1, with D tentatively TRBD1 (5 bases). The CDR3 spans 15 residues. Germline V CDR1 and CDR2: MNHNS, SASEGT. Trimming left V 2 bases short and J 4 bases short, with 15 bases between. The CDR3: CASSEMTAPNYEQYF. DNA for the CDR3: TGTGCCAGCAGTGAAATGACAGCCCCCAATTACGAGCAGTACTTC.

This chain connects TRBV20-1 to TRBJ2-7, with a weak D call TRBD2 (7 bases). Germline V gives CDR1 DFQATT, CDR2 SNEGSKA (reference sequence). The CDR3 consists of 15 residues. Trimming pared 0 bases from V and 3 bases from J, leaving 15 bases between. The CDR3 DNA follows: TGCAGTGCTAGAGATCCGAGGGGGGGCGTCTACGAGCAGTACTTC. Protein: CSARDPRGGVYEQYF.

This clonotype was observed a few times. CDR3 DNA sequence: TGTGCCAGCAGTTTCCGATACAGGGGGGCCTACGAGCAGTACTTC. This gives the protein CASSFRYRGAYEQYF. This chain connects TRBV27 to TRBJ2-7; TRBD1 matches at 8 bases. The junction had 6 bases not matched to a gene; V was cut back by 3 bases and J by 2 bases. The CDR3 covers 15 residues. Germline V CDR1 and CDR2: MNHEY, SMNVEV (reference sequence).

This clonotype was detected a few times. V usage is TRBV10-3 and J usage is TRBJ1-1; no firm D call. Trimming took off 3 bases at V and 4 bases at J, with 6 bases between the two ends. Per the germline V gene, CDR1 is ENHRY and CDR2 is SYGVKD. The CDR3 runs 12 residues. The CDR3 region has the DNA TGTGCCATCAGTGATCCCCTCACTGAAGCTTTCTTT. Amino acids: CAISDPLTEAFF.

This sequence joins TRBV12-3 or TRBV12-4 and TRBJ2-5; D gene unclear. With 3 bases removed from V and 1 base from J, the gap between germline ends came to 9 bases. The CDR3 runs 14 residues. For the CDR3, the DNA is TGTGCCAGCAGTTTCCTGCGGTCCCAAGAGACCCAGTACTTC. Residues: CASSFLRSQETQYF.

The CDR3 region has the DNA TGTGCCAGCAGCGTAGAGGAGACTAGCGGGAGGGCGAGTTACAATGAGCAGTTCTTC. Translation gives CASSVEETSGRASYNEQFF. The chain combines TRBV9 with TRBJ2-1; TRBD2 aligns across 14 bases. CDR3 length: 19 amino acids. The germline V gene encodes CDR1 SGDLS and CDR2 YYNGEE. V gave up 0 bases and J gave up 4 bases; unmatched junction bases: 9. Together with reference TRBV9 and TRBJ2-1, the CDR3 gives the full variable domain: DSGVTQTPKHLITATGQRVTLRCSPRSGDLSVYWYQQSLDQGLQFLIQYYNGEERAKGNILERFSAQQFPDLHSELNLSSLELGDSALYFCASSVEETSGRASYNEQFFGPGTRLTVL.

Here the CDR3 DNA reads TGTGCCAGCCTTAGACAGGGGTCGTCAGATAATGAAAAACTGTTTTTT. Its protein is CASLRQGSSDNEKLFF. The rearrangement uses TRBV27 and TRBJ1-4; 8 nucleotides line up with TRBD1. Germline values: CDR1 MNHEY, CDR2 SMNVEV (reference sequence). The trim removed 8 bases at V and 4 bases at J, leaving 12 bases unmatched. The CDR3 sequence is 16 residues long. Variable domain in full (rest from reference TRBV27 and TRBJ1-4): EAQVTQNPRYLITVTGKKLTVTCSQNMNHEYMSWYRQDPGLGLRQIYYSMNVEVTDKGDVPEGYKVSRKEKRNFPLILESPSPNQTSLYFCASLRQGSSDNEKLFFGSGTQLSVL.

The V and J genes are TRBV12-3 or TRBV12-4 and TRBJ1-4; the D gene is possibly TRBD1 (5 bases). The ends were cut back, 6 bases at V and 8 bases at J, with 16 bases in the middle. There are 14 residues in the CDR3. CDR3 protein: CASSKVRGREKLFF. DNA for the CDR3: TGTGCCAGCAGCAAAGTAAGGGGAAGGGAAAAACTGTTTTTT.

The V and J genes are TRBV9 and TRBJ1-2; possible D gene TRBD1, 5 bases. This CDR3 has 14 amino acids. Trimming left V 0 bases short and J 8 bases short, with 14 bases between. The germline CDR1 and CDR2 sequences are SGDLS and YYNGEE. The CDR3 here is CASSVAPGAGGYTF. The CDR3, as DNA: TGTGCCAGCAGCGTAGCCCCCGGGGCTGGCGGCTACACCTTC.

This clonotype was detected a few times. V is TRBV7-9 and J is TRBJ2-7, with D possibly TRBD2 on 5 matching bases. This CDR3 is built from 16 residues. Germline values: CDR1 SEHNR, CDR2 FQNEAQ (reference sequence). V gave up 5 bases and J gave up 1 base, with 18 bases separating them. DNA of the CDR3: TGTGCCAGCAGCCCCCGGGTTACGGGAAATTCCTACGAGCAGTACTTC. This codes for CASSPRVTGNSYEQYF.

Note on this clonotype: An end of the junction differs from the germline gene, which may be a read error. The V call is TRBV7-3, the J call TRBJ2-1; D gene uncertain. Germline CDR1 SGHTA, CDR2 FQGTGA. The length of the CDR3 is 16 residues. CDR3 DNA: TGTGCCAGCGGCTTAACCGCCTACGGCGTAGGGAATGAGCAGTTCTTC. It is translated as CASGLTAYGVGNEQFF.

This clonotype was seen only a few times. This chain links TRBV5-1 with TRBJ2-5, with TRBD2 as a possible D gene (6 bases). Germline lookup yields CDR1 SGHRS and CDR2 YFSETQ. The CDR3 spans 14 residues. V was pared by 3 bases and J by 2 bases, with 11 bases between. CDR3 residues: CASSSVGGQETQYF. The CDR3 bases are TGCGCCAGCAGCTCGGTGGGGGGACAAGAGACCCAGTACTTC. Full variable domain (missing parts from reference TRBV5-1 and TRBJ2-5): KAGVTQTPRYLIKTRGQQVTLSCSPISGHRSVSWYQQTPGQGLQFLFEYFSETQRNKGNFPGRFSGRQFSNSRSEMNVSTLELGDSALYLCASSSVGGQETQYFGPGTRLLVL.

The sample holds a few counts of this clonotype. The CDR3 spells CASSSRGGHEQYF. The CDR3 region has the DNA TGTGCCAGCAGCTCCCGGGGGGGACACGAGCAGTACTTC. This chain connects TRBV7-7 to TRBJ2-7, with TRBD2 matching 8 bases. Trimming took 4 bases from V and 5 from J; bases not matched to a gene: 4. This CDR3 has 13 residues. Germline V CDR1 and CDR2: SSHAT, FNYEAQ (reference sequence).

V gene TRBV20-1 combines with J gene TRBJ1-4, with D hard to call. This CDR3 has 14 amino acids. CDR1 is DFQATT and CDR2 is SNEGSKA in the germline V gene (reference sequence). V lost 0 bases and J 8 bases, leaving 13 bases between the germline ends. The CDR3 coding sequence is TGCAGTGCTAGAGATGGGGTTGGAGAAGAAAAACTGTTTTTT. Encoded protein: CSARDGVGEEKLFF.